Sequencing of this T cell receptor beta chain was carried out in a study of blood T cell repertoires in COVID-19. Study-wide background: From T cells, B-cell-depleted T cells, or PBMCs came the material, which was cDNA or gDNA.

This CDR3 spans 16 amino acids. Per the germline V gene, CDR1 is LNHDA and CDR2 is SQIVND (reference sequence). V shed 2 bases and J shed 8 bases, with 19 bases lying between them. Membership in each cohort depended on participant-reported clinical history. Authors' processing steps: For nucleated cells, counts were estimated from reference gene primer amplification. The assay was immunoSEQ multiplex PCR, and TCRdb's table has in-frame clones only and misses some. The V and J calls and clone size were taken over from that table, and D and trimming were inferred from the DNA. The table has around 250,000 clones, roughly 85% seen once; the top ten hold approximately 5%.

The V and J genes are TRBV19 and TRBJ2-1, with D possibly being TRBD2 (6 bases). The sample comprised PBMCs or T cells enriched from blood (not recorded which). The sequence derives from a man aged 35-49 years who had been exposed to COVID-19. CDR3 in DNA: TGTGCCAGTAGTATATTTCACGGGACTGGGAGTTATGAGCAGTTCTTC. Its protein product is CASSIFHGTGSYEQFF.